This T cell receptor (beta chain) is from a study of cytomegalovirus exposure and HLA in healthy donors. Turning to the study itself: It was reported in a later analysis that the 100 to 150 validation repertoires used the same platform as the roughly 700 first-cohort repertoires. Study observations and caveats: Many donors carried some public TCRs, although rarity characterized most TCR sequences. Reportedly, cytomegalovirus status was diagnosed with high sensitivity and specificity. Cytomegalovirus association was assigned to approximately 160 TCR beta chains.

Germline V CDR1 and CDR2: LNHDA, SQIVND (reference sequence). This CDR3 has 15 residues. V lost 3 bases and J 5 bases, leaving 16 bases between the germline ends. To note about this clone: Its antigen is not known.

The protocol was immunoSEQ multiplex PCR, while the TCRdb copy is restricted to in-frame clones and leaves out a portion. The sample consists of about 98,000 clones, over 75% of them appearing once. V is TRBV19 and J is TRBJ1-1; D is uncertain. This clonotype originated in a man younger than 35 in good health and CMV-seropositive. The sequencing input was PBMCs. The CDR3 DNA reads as TGTGCCAGTAGTATCGTGGCCCGGAGTTTAACTGAAGCTTTCTTT. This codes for CASSIVARSLTEAFF.